The T cell receptor (beta chain) under discussion was sequenced for a study of blood T cell repertoires in COVID-19. Overall study: T cells, B-cell-depleted T cells, or PBMCs supplied cDNA or gDNA.

V shed 6 bases, J shed 1 base, and the junction held 8 bases outside the gene matches. This CDR3 is built from 16 residues. The germline V gene has CDR1 MNHEY and CDR2 SMNVEV (reference sequence). As processed by the authors: Estimated nucleated cell counts came from reference gene primer amplification. Repertoires were generated with immunoSEQ multiplex PCR, while TCRdb's copy carries only in-frame clones and drops some. The DNA was the basis for D and trimming; V, J and clone size are from that table. The sample shows 110,000 to 150,000 clones, around 83% of them seen only once. This clone was counted only a few times.

V is TRBV27 and J is TRBJ2-2, with TRBD2 matching 7 bases. The sequence was collected from a man in his 60s with active or convalescent COVID-19. The sequenced sample consisted of peripheral blood. The CDR3 protein is CASRIRAGRNTGELFF. The CDR3 coding sequence is TGTGCCAGCAGGATTCGAGCGGGACGGAACACCGGGGAGCTGTTTTTT.